This is a list of T cell receptor beta chains from one sample in a study of T cells in Graves' hyperthyroidism and ophthalmopathy. TCRdb re-analysed the multiplex PCR reads in MiXCR, keeping a single row per CDR3 protein. The sample lists 350,000 or so distinct CDR3 sequences; roughly 20% were seen once. Sequenced sample: blood. The receptors were sampled from a woman in her 50s with Graves' hyperthyroidism. Both conserved end residues are part of each CDR3. D genes are given only for firm matches. Some rows mark clone size as missing; the rest say once, few, many or name a class of expanded clone.

len	v_gene	d_gene	j_gene	abundance	CDR3aa	CDR3nt
16	TRBV7-8	TRBD1	TRBJ2-7	.	CASRPIPGTGGYEQYF	TGTGCCAGCAGACCAATTCCCGGGACAGGGGGGTACGAGCAGTACTTC
15	TRBV6-2/TRBV6-3	.	TRBJ2-7	few	CASRQDDRISYEQYF	TGTGCCAGCAGGCAAGACGACAGGATCTCCTACGAGCAGTACTTC
14	TRBV27	TRBD1	TRBJ1-2	many	CASSPRDSRYGYTF	TGTGCCAGCAGTCCCCGGGACAGTCGTTATGGCTACACCTTC
13	TRBV28	TRBD1	TRBJ2-2	.	CASKDRDTGELFF	TGTGCCAGTAAGGACAGGGACACCGGGGAGCTGTTTTTT
15	TRBV20-1	TRBD1	TRBJ2-6	.	CSARDRGSGANVPTF	TGCAGTGCTAGAGACAGGGGGAGTGGGGCCAACGTCCCGACTTTC
16	TRBV6-1	TRBD1	TRBJ1-6	many	CASSFQQGVENSPLHF	TGTGCCAGCAGTTTCCAACAGGGGGTAGAAAATTCACCCCTCCACTTT
14	TRBV5-1	.	TRBJ2-5	few	CASSLAGSQETQYF	TGCGCCAGCAGCTTGGCTGGATCCCAAGAGACCCAGTACTTC
14	TRBV6-5	.	TRBJ2-5	.	CASSSSSAQETQYF	TGTGCCAGCAGTTCATCTAGCGCCCAAGAGACCCAGTACTTC
19	TRBV19	.	TRBJ1-4	.	CASSPQRGLFRFSNEKLFF	TGTGCCAGTAGTCCCCAGCGAGGTCTATTTCGGTTTTCTAATGAAAAACTGTTTTTT
15	TRBV27	.	TRBJ1-1	many	CASSLSQTSNTEAFF	TGTGCCAGCAGTTTATCCCAGACTTCGAACACTGAAGCTTTCTTT
14	TRBV12-3/TRBV12-4	.	TRBJ1-1	many	CASSLDHGNTEAFF	TGTGCCAGCAGTTTGGATCACGGAAACACTGAAGCTTTCTTT
12	TRBV12-3/TRBV12-4	.	TRBJ1-5	few	CASSLGIRPQHF	TGTGCCAGCAGTTTGGGTATTCGGCCCCAGCATTTT
15	TRBV20-1	TRBD2	TRBJ2-7	few	CSARDLLAGWFEQYF	TGCAGTGCTAGAGACCTACTAGCGGGCTGGTTCGAGCAGTACTTC
10	TRBV28	.	TRBJ2-7	.	CASRGNEQYF	TGTGCCAGCAGGGGGAACGAGCAGTACTTC
14	TRBV20-1	TRBD2	TRBJ2-5	few	CSAGLAGTQETQYF	TGCAGTGCTGGACTAGCGGGGACCCAAGAGACCCAGTACTTC
12	TRBV2	.	TRBJ1-4	many	CASSVGVEKLFF	TGTGCCAGCAGTGTGGGGGTTGAAAAACTGTTTTTT
14	TRBV12-3/TRBV12-4	.	TRBJ2-4	.	CASSPGALKNIQYF	TGTGCCAGCAGTCCAGGGGCACTTAAAAACATTCAGTACTTC
14	TRBV18	TRBD1	TRBJ1-1	many	CASSLRTGNTEAFF	TGTGCCAGCTCATTAAGGACAGGGAACACTGAAGCTTTCTTT
15	TRBV7-2	TRBD1	TRBJ1-1	many	CASMGDRGRNTEAFF	TGTGCCAGCATGGGGGACAGGGGGAGGAACACTGAAGCTTTCTTT
15	TRBV2	TRBD2	TRBJ2-3	many	CASDRTSGSVNTQYF	TGTGCCAGCGACCGGACTAGCGGGAGTGTCAATACGCAGTATTTT
15	TRBV12-3/TRBV12-4	.	TRBJ2-2	.	CASSFGAGNTGELFF	TGTGCCAGCAGTTTTGGGGCAGGGAACACCGGGGAGCTGTTTTTT
17	TRBV12-3/TRBV12-4	TRBD1	TRBJ2-2	few	CASSPPGQVVNTGELFF	TGTGCCAGCAGTCCCCCCGGACAGGTAGTAAACACCGGGGAGCTGTTTTTT
15	TRBV7-6	TRBD1	TRBJ2-5	few	CASSLAHRGLETQYF	TGTGCCAGCAGCTTAGCGCACAGGGGGCTGGAGACCCAGTACTTC
14	TRBV6-1	.	TRBJ1-1	.	CASSAGFMNTGAFF	TGTGCCAGCAGTGCAGGGTTCATGAACACTGGAGCTTTCTTT
15	TRBV28	TRBD2	TRBJ2-5	.	CASSWGASGGETQYF	TGTGCCAGCAGCTGGGGGGCTAGCGGGGGGGAGACCCAGTACTTC
15	TRBV12-3/TRBV12-4	.	TRBJ1-2	few	CASGFRSTAGNGYTF	TGTGCCAGCGGTTTCCGGTCCACGGCAGGCAATGGCTACACCTTC